A selection of T cell receptor beta chains follows, all from one sample in a study of shared clonotypes between healthy human individuals. Sequencing was performed with immunoSEQ multiplex PCR; in TCRdb, only in-frame clones are kept and a portion is missing. The sample carries roughly 640,000 clones, roughly 70% recorded once. Sequencing input: memory CD4+ T cells sorted from blood. The receptors originated from a woman in her 30s in good health. CDR3s include the opening cysteine and the closing phenylalanine or tryptophan. D genes are given only for firm matches. Clone size is stated in some rows and not others, as once, few, many or a class when expanded.

clone_size	v_call	d_call	j_call	cdr3_nt	cdr3_aa
.	TRBV30	.	TRBJ1-1	TGTGCCTGGAGGTGGATGGCAGGCGTCGAAGCTTTCTTT	CAWRWMAGVEAFF
.	TRBV28	.	TRBJ2-7	TGTGCCAGCAGTTTGGGGCAGACGCGACGGTACTTC	CASSLGQTRRYF
.	TRBV2	.	TRBJ2-2	TGTGCCAGCAGTGGACAGCACACCGGGGAGCTGTTTTTT	CASSGQHTGELFF
.	TRBV6-5	.	TRBJ2-7	TGTGCCAGCAGTAACACTTACAGGGAAGCGCGGCAGTACTTC	CASSNTYREARQYF
.	TRBV2	.	TRBJ1-1	TGTGCCGGCGGTCGGAGGGCTGAAGCTTTCTTT	CAGGRRAEAFF
.	TRBV5-6	.	TRBJ2-1	TGTGCCAGCAGCTGGGACTTGACGGAAGGGCAGTTCTTC	CASSWDLTEGQFF
once	TRBV14	TRBD2	TRBJ2-1	TGTGCCAGCAGCAAAAGGACTAGCGGGAGTGGGAATGAGCAGTTCTTC	CASSKRTSGSGNEQFF
.	TRBV19	TRBD2	TRBJ2-3	TGTGCCAGTAGTTCCAAACTAGCGGGGAGCACAGATACGCAGTATTTT	CASSSKLAGSTDTQYF
.	TRBV7-9	TRBD1	TRBJ2-6	TGTGCCAGCAGCTCCCGCGGGACAGGGATCTCTGGGGCCAACGTCCTGACTTTC	CASSSRGTGISGANVLTF
.	TRBV9	.	TRBJ2-2	TGTGCCAGCAGCGTAGCTAGCCCAACGAACACCGGGGAGCTGTTTTTT	CASSVASPTNTGELFF
.	TRBV28	.	TRBJ2-7	TGTGCCAGCAGCTTTGGGGTGGTAGCGGACTCCTACGAGCAGTACTTC	CASSFGVVADSYEQYF
.	TRBV4-2	TRBD1	TRBJ1-2	TGTGCCAGCAGCGGTTCGGGACAGGGGATCGGCTACACCTTC	CASSGSGQGIGYTF
.	TRBV6-5	TRBD2	TRBJ2-1	TGTGCCAGCAGTTGGGGACTAGCGGGGCCCGACAATGAGCAGTTCTTC	CASSWGLAGPDNEQFF
.	TRBV7-9	TRBD1	TRBJ1-2	TGTGCCAGCAGCACCGGGACAGGGCGGTATGGCTACACCTTC	CASSTGTGRYGYTF
few	TRBV29-1	TRBD1	TRBJ1-1	TGCAGCGTTGAACCGACAGGGGTGAACACTGAAGCTTTCTTT	CSVEPTGVNTEAFF
.	TRBV11-2	TRBD2	TRBJ2-1	TGTGCCAGCAGGGATAGCGGGAGTTCCTACAATGAGCAGTTCTTC	CASRDSGSSYNEQFF
.	TRBV19	TRBD1	TRBJ1-2	TGTGCCAGTAGCTCGACAGGGGTCGCCTATGGAGTCGGCTACACCTTC	CASSSTGVAYGVGYTF
few	TRBV29-1	.	TRBJ2-1	TGCAGCGTGGGGTGGGACACTGAGCAGTTCTTC	CSVGWDTEQFF
.	TRBV18	TRBD2	TRBJ2-7	TGTGCCAGCTCACTGACTAGCGGCTCCTACGAGCAGTACTTC	CASSLTSGSYEQYF
many	TRBV6-4	.	TRBJ2-2	TGTGCCAGCAGTCTTAACAGGGACACCGGGGAGCTGTTTTTT	CASSLNRDTGELFF